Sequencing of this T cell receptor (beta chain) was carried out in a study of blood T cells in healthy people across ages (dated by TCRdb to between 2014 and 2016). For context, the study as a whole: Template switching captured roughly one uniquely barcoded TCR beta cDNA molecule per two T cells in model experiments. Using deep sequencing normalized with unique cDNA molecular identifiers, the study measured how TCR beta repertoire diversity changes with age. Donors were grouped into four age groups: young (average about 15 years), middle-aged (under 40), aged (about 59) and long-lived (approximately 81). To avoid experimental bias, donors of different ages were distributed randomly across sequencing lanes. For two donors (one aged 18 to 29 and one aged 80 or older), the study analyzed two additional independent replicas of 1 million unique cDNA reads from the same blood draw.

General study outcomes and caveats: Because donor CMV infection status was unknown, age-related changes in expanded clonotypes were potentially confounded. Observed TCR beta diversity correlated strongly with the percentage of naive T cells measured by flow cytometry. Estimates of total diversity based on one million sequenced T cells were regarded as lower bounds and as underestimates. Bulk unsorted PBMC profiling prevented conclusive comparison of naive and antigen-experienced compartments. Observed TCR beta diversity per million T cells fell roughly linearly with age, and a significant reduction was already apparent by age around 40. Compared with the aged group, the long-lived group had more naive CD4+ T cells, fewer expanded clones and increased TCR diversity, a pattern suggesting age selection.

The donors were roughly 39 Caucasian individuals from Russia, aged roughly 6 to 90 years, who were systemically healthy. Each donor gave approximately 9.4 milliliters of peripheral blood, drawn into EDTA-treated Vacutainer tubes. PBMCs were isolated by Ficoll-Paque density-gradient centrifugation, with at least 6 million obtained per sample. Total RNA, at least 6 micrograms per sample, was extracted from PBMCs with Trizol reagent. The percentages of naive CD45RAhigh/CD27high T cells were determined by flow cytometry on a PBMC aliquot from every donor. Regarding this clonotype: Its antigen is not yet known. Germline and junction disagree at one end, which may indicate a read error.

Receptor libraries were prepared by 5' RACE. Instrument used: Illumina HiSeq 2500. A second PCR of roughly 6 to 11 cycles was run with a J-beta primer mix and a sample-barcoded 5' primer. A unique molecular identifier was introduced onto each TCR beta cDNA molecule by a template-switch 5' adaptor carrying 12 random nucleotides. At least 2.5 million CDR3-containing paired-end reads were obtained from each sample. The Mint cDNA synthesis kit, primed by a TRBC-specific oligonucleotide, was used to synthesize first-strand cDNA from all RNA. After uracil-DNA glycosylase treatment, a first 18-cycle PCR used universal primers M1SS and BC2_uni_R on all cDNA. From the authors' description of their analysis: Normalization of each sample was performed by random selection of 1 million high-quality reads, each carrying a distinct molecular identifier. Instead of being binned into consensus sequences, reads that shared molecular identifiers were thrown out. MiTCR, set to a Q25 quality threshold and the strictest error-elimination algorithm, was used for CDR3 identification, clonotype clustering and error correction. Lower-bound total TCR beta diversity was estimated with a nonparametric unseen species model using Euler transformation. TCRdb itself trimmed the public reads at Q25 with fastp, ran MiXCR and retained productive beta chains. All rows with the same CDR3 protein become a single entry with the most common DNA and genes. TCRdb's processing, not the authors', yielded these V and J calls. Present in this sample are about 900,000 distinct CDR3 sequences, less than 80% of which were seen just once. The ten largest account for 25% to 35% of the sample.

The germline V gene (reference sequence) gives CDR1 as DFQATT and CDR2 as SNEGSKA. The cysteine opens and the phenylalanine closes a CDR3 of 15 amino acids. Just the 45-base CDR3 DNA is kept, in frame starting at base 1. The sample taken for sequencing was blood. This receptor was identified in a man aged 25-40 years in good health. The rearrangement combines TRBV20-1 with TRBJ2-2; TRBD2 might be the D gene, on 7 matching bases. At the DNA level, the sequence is TGCAGTGCCTGGGGGGGGCACCCGAACACCGGGGAGCGGTTTTTT. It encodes CSAWGGHPNTGERFF.